The T cell receptor beta chain under discussion was sequenced for a study of T cell repertoires in cytomegalovirus infection. One entry per CDR3 protein, called by TCRdb with MiXCR from the reads. The sample holds a few hundred thousand distinct CDR3 sequences, over 7.5% seen once. CDR1 SGHDN and CDR2 FVKESK come from the germline V gene. The CDR3 extends over 13 amino acids. Trimming removed 4 bases at V and 8 bases at J, with 14 bases between. The chain uses TRBV14 and TRBJ1-2; D is unclear. The specimen sequenced was PBMCs. This receptor was identified in a human donor in good health (CMV status not recorded). Some clones in this sample may be carry-over from other donors' samples. The CDR3 region is CASSRDLGGGYTF. The CDR3 DNA reads TGTGCCAGCAGCCGTGACCTGGGCGGGGGCTACACCTTC.